This passage covers 27 T cell receptor beta chains from one sample sequenced in a study of post-analysis software for immune sequencing data. Their specific antigens are unknown. Study-level results: Patients had higher frequencies than controls of five or six TRBV segments, including TRBV5-6, TRBV5-1 and TRBV20-1.

Every TCR beta cDNA library bore unique molecular identifiers. In TCRdb, the PCR reads were re-called with MiXCR into one record per CDR3 protein. The sample gives approximately 250,000 distinct CDR3 sequences, roughly a third of which show up once; under 5% is in the top ten. Source material: blood. These receptors originate from a girl under 18 with multiple sclerosis.

This clonotype was seen repeatedly, ten times or more. This chain connects TRBV12-3 or TRBV12-4 to TRBJ2-6; 7 positions agree with TRBD2. This CDR3 is built from 14 residues. J was trimmed by 4 bases and V by 3 bases; bases with no gene match: 0. CDR3 sequence: CASSFSGGANVLTF. The CDR3 bases are TGTGCCAGCAGTTTTAGCGGGGGGGCCAACGTCCTGACTTTC.

This clonotype was seen repeatedly, ten times or more. The chain employs TRBV9 and TRBJ1-5, with D tentatively TRBD1 (5 bases). Germline V gene lookup returns CDR1 SGDLS and CDR2 YYNGEE. V was shortened by 2 bases and J by 0 bases, with 9 bases between the two germline ends. The CDR3 extends over 15 amino acids. CDR3 sequence reads: CASSVGGTSNQPQHF. The CDR3 DNA follows: TGTGCCAGCAGCGTTGGCGGGACTAGCAATCAGCCCCAGCATTTT.

V gene TRBV24-1 combines with J gene TRBJ2-1, with 11 bases aligning to TRBD2. CDR1 is KGHDR, CDR2 SFDVKD, per germline. V lost 2 bases to trimming and J lost 4 bases; unmatched junction nucleotides: 18. The CDR3 runs 21 residues. CDR3 in amino acids: CATSDSARSGRALSLYNEQFF. The CDR3 DNA reads as TGTGCCACCAGTGATTCCGCCCGTAGCGGGAGGGCCCTTTCTCTATACAATGAGCAGTTCTTC.

This clonotype was counted ten times or more. The chain has TRBV6-2 or TRBV6-3 and TRBJ2-3, with 10 nucleotides matching TRBD2. The V and J ends lost 4 bases and 4 bases, in that order; junction bases with no gene match: 5. The CDR3 spans 15 residues. Per germline, CDR1 MNHEY and CDR2 SVGEGT. CDR3 residues: CASSSSGGGADTQYF. In nucleotides, the CDR3 is TGTGCCAGCAGTTCTAGCGGGGGAGGCGCAGATACGCAGTATTTT.

The chain carries TRBV20-1 and TRBJ2-2; no clear D gene. V dropped 4 bases and J dropped 1 base, with 10 bases sitting between them. The CDR3 spans 14 residues. Germline CDR1 reads DFQATT; CDR2 reads SNEGSKA (reference sequence). CDR3 in amino acids: CSAKDRVNTGELFF. The CDR3 DNA reads TGCAGTGCTAAAGATCGCGTGAACACCGGGGAGCTGTTTTTT.

This rearrangement joins TRBV4-1 to TRBJ2-2; D call uncertain. The germline V gene has CDR1 MGHRA and CDR2 YSYEKL. Trimming removed 0 bases at V and 6 bases at J, with 2 bases between. This CDR3 is built from 12 residues. The CDR3 DNA follows: TGCGCCAGCAGCCAAGATTCCGGGGAGCTGTTTTTT. Its protein product is CASSQDSGELFF.

This clonotype was seen a handful of times. Being one base from a much bigger clone, this may be a read error. The gene calls are TRBV7-2 and TRBJ2-7, with D hard to call. V gave up 5 bases and J gave up 7 bases, with 18 bases separating them. The length of the CDR3 is 14 residues. Germline V lookup: CDR1 SGHTA, CDR2 FQGNSA. The CDR3 is CASSPGGTYNEQYF. CDR3 in DNA: TGTGCCAGCAGCCCAGGCGGCACCTACAATGAGCAGTACTTC.

Many counts were recorded for this clonotype. The CDR3 here is CASSFLTLLASTDTQYF. Here the CDR3 DNA reads TGTGCCAGCAGTTTCCTCACTTTACTAGCGAGCACAGATACGCAGTATTTT. V and J are TRBV28 and TRBJ2-3, with 7 bases matching TRBD2. CDR3 length: 17 amino acids. V lost 3 bases and J lost 0; bases outside the gene matches: 9. CDR1 is MDHEN, CDR2 SYDVKM, per germline. Drawing the rest from reference TRBV28 and TRBJ2-3, the complete variable domain is DVKVTQSSRYLVKRTGEKVFLECVQDMDHENMFWYRQDPGLGLRLIYFSYDVKMKEKGDIPEGYSVSREKKERFSLILESASTNQTSMYLCASSFLTLLASTDTQYFGPGTRLTVL.

The rearrangement uses TRBV20-1 and TRBJ2-7; tentatively, D is TRBD2 (6 bases). The CDR3 has 11 amino acids. CDR1 and CDR2 (germline): DFQATT, SNEGSKA (reference sequence). V was shortened by 3 bases and J by 12 bases, with 15 bases between the two germline ends. This chain's CDR3 is CSARRGGDPYF. The DNA of the CDR3 is TGCAGTGCTAGGCGGGGAGGCGATCCGTACTTC.

V is TRBV5-1 and J is TRBJ1-5; TRBD1 might be the D (6 bases). This CDR3 contains 14 residues. Looked up from germline, CDR1 is SGHRS and CDR2 is YFSETQ. The V end was cut by 0 bases, the J end by 7 bases, with 11 bases between. CDR3 protein: CASSLEGGSQPQHF. DNA for the CDR3: TGCGCCAGCAGCTTGGAGGGGGGATCCCAGCCCCAGCATTTT.

The CDR3 loop is CASSPRSGSSTDTQYF. The CDR3 DNA is TGTGCCAGCAGTCCCCGTAGCGGGAGCTCCACAGATACGCAGTATTTT. This chain connects TRBV25-1 to TRBJ2-3; 9 bases fit TRBD2. Trimming removed 5 bases from V and 2 bases from J; junction bases left unmatched: 8. CDR3 length equals 16 residues. Germline V gives CDR1 MGHDK, CDR2 SYGVNS.

V gene TRBV5-6 combines with J gene TRBJ2-1; 8 bases are a match to TRBD2. Germline CDR1 and CDR2: SGHDT and YYEEEE. This CDR3 is 14 amino acids long. Trimming cost V 5 bases and J 8 bases; bases outside gene matches: 9. CDR3 in DNA: TGTGCCAGCAGTTACGCGGGAGGCGGCGATGAGCAGTTCTTC. Protein sequence: CASSYAGGGDEQFF.

CDR3 bases: TGCGCCAGCAGCCAGGATTTAAGCGGACGCACAGATACGCAGTATTTT. Amino acids: CASSQDLSGRTDTQYF. This rearrangement joins TRBV4-3 to TRBJ2-3; D is perhaps TRBD2 (5 bases). Deletions cut 3 bases from V and 1 base from J, with 14 bases between. The CDR3 sequence is 16 residues long. The germline gives CDR1 LGHNA, CDR2 YSLEER.

This clonotype was detected many times. The chain recombines TRBV24-1 with TRBJ2-7; D could derive from TRBD1 or TRBD2 (5 bases each). CDR1 KGHDR and CDR2 SFDVKD come from the germline V gene. The CDR3 consists of 16 residues. Trimming stripped 4 bases from V and 0 bases from J, with 15 bases between. The CDR3 spells CATSDLGRPTSYEQYF. CDR3 DNA sequence: TGTGCCACCAGTGACTTGGGACGGCCGACCTCCTACGAGCAGTACTTC.

This clonotype was detected many times. The V and J genes are TRBV28 and TRBJ2-3, with 7 positions matching TRBD1. V was clipped by 2 bases and J by 3 bases; unmatched bases: 11. CDR3 length: 17 residues. Germline CDR1 and CDR2: MDHEN and SYDVKM. Here the CDR3 DNA reads TGTGCCAGCAGTTTAGGCCCAGGGGGTGCGCGAACAGATACGCAGTATTTT. Protein product: CASSLGPGGARTDTQYF.

This clonotype showed up many times. DNA for the CDR3: TGTGCCAGCAGCGTAGAAACGGGAGCGGTAGATACGCAGTATTTT. Its protein product is CASSVETGAVDTQYF. This sequence joins TRBV9 and TRBJ2-3; tentative D call: TRBD2 (6 bases). Trimming stripped 0 bases from V and 5 bases from J, with 13 bases between. The CDR3 totals 15 residues. The germline V gene has CDR1 SGDLS and CDR2 YYNGEE.

Details on this clonotype: It is likely a read error, because the conserved phenylalanine at the end of the CDR3 is missing. The chain links TRBV28 to TRBJ2-2; 13 nucleotides align to TRBD2. The CDR3 has 20 residues. The germline CDR1 and CDR2 sequences are MDHEN and SYDVKM. V was pared by 3 bases and J by 2 bases, with 12 bases of the junction left unmatched. CDR3 bases: TGTGCCAGCAGTTTCCCAACTAGCGGGGGGGCCCGAGGAAACACCGGGGAGCTGTTTTTG. This encodes CASSFPTSGGARGNTGELFL.

This clonotype came up many times. J is TRBJ1-2 and V is TRBV5-1; D gene unclear. The CDR3 spans 15 residues. The germline CDR1 and CDR2 sequences are SGHRS and YFSETQ. V was shortened by 2 bases and J by 6 bases, with 17 bases between the two germline ends. CDR3: CASSFTSDSTDGYTF. DNA for the CDR3: TGCGCCAGCAGCTTTACATCGGACTCCACGGATGGCTACACCTTC.

The V and J genes are TRBV6-5 and TRBJ2-7; TRBD2 matches at 8 bases. V lost 4 bases and J lost 9; bases outside the gene matches: 20. The CDR3 is 17 amino acids. Germline V CDR1 and CDR2: MNHEY, SVGAGI. CDR3 protein: CASSSRLARSSYNGQYF. In DNA, the CDR3 is TGTGCCAGCAGTTCCCGACTAGCGAGGAGCTCCTACAATGGGCAGTACTTC.

This clonotype was detected many times. The chain combines TRBV7-9 with TRBJ1-2; D is ambiguous. This CDR3 spans 17 amino acids. Per the germline V gene, CDR1 is SEHNR and CDR2 is FQNEAQ (reference sequence). Deletions cut 4 bases from V and 3 bases from J, with 21 bases between. The CDR3 loop is CASSSQTEGLQHYGYTF. The CDR3 DNA sequence: TGTGCCAGCAGCTCCCAGACGGAAGGCCTCCAGCACTATGGCTACACCTTC.

This chain connects TRBV7-9 to TRBJ2-1; a weak D match, TRBD2 (6 bases). CDR1 is SEHNR and CDR2 is FQNEAQ in the germline V gene (reference sequence). CDR3 length equals 17 residues. Trimming pared 4 bases from V and 3 bases from J, leaving 19 bases between. The CDR3 nucleotides are TGTGCCAGCAGCTATAGCGTAGGGCTAGCGAACTACAATGAGCAGTTCTTC. Encoded protein: CASSYSVGLANYNEQFF.

This clonotype was observed many times. The V call is TRBV18, the J call TRBJ2-1; TRBD2 matches 11 bases. In germline, CDR1 is KGHSH, CDR2 LQKENI. This CDR3 contains 16 residues. V trimming: 1 base; J trimming: 10 bases; junction bases outside the gene matches: 9. CDR3 amino acids: CASSPLAGGPQREQFF. The CDR3, as DNA: TGTGCCAGCTCACCACTAGCGGGAGGGCCTCAGAGGGAGCAGTTCTTC.

This clonotype was counted many times. In DNA form, the CDR3 reads TGTGCCAGCAGTCAGGGTAAGAGCTCCTACAATGAGCAGTTCTTC. It encodes CASSQGKSSYNEQFF. The rearrangement links TRBV28 to TRBJ2-1, with D perhaps matching TRBD1 (5 bases). The V and J ends lost 5 bases and 0 bases respectively, with 11 bases between them. Germline CDR1 and CDR2: MDHEN and SYDVKM. The CDR3 contains 15 residues.

This clonotype showed up many times. V usage is TRBV5-4 and J usage is TRBJ2-2, with no clear D. V lost 0 bases, J lost 5 bases, and 5 bases lay in between. This CDR3 spans 13 amino acids. The germline V gene has CDR1 SGHNT and CDR2 YYREEE (reference sequence). The CDR3 DNA is TGTGCCAGCAGCTTGGAAGGGACCGGGGAGCTGTTTTTT. Its translation: CASSLEGTGELFF.

The V call is TRBV5-1, the J call TRBJ2-3, with 12 bases identical to TRBD2. Germline assignment: CDR1 SGHRS and CDR2 YFSETQ. The CDR3 is 18 residues long. V trimming: 3 bases; J trimming: 0 bases; junction bases outside the gene matches: 8. The DNA of the CDR3 is TGCGCCAGCAGCTATGGGACTAGCGGGCGGAGTAGCACAGATACGCAGTATTTT. Its translation is CASSYGTSGRSSTDTQYF.

This clonotype was counted ten times or more. The V gene is TRBV5-1, the J gene TRBJ2-3; 7 bases are a match to TRBD1. This CDR3 spans 14 amino acids. CDR1 and CDR2 from the germline V gene are SGHRS and YFSETQ. The J segment lost 6 bases and the V segment lost 0 bases, leaving 4 bases of the junction unmatched. CDR3 amino acids: CASSLDRGGDTQYF. CDR3 DNA sequence: TGCGCCAGCAGCTTGGACAGGGGTGGGGATACGCAGTATTTT.

This chain uses TRBV5-1 with TRBJ1-1, with a possible D match to TRBD1 (5 bases). Germline V gives CDR1 SGHRS, CDR2 YFSETQ. This CDR3 has 15 residues. The V gene lost 0 bases and the J gene lost 1 base, with 10 bases spanning the gap. The CDR3 DNA sequence: TGCGCCAGCAGCTTGGATGCGGGGACGAACACTGAAGCTTTCTTT. As protein: CASSLDAGTNTEAFF.